This T cell receptor (beta chain) was captured in a study of CD8 T cells in ankylosing spondylitis (dated by TCRdb to the late 2010s). Turning to the overall study: The study set out to find disease-linked TCR variants by profiling T cell receptor beta repertoires in ankylosing spondylitis patients and healthy donors. Peripheral blood was sampled, and synovial fluid was additionally collected from ankylosing spondylitis patients. The whole study cohort included over 85 healthy donors and about two dozen ankylosing spondylitis patients. Study-wide findings and limitations: A TCR beta motif made up of several highly homologous amino acid variants appeared to be characteristic of blood from ankylosing spondylitis patients. The disease-linked clones were reported to be significantly enriched in matched synovial fluid samples from ankylosing spondylitis patients. The disease-linked clones showed a CD8+ phenotype and occurred at relatively low frequencies in peripheral blood. Some of the motif variants had been reported before in the synovial fluid and blood of reactive arthritis patients, a finding that suggests common disease-initiation mechanisms.

This clonotype occurred many times. Its antigen has not been determined. No much larger clonotype is one base removed from it; base qualities were not supplied. Inclusive of the bounding cysteine and phenylalanine, the CDR3 is 15 residues long. The DNA shown is the 45-base CDR3, in frame from base 1. CDR1 and CDR2, looked up from the germline V gene, are ENHRY and SYGVKD. V loses 4 bases of germline sequence and J loses 0 bases, and the interval between the two ends is 10 bases. Reads for this sample came from an Illumina HiSeq 2500. Quantitative 5'-RACE with molecular barcodes was the method used to prepare the TCR beta libraries. On the authors' methods: A new computational method based on a probabilistic model of VDJ rearrangement was used to identify disease-linked TCR variants. Starting from the raw public reads, TCRdb applied fastp trimming at Q25, assembled clones with MiXCR and retained in-frame beta chains. Each CDR3 protein gets just one entry, which takes the most common genes and DNA from the rows behind it. Clone size and V and J calls follow TCRdb, not the original study. This sample lists 200,000 to 300,000 distinct CDR3 sequences; about 10% were detected once. The ten largest clones capture around 2.6% of the sample.

The clonotype originates from a male donor with ankylosing spondylitis or in good health (not recorded which). The chain links TRBV10-3 with TRBJ2-1; matching of 7 bases hints at TRBD2 as the D gene. Sequencing input: blood, either unsorted or a sorted T cell fraction (not recorded which). For the CDR3, the sequence is CAISGGGPSYNEQFF. The DNA sequence is as follows: TGTGCCATCAGTGGGGGGGGCCCCTCCTACAATGAGCAGTTCTTC.